This TCR beta chain stems from a study of T cells and Merkel cell carcinoma outcomes. General observations from the study: Repertoire plus T-cell density reportedly predicted Merkel cell carcinoma outcomes.

The CDR3 consists of 11 residues. Between the trimmed V and J ends, which lost 2 bases and 4 bases, there was a span of 2 bases. Germline CDR1 MDHEN, CDR2 SYDVKM. Comments on this clone: No antigen is known for it.

Profiling relied on immunoSEQ multiplex PCR, and the TCRdb table lists in-frame clones only, not all of them. Of thousands of clones listed, about four fifths are singletons. The chain has TRBV28 and TRBJ2-5; D remains ambiguous. The sample consisted of tumor tissue from Merkel cell carcinoma. This TCR came from a human donor with Merkel cell carcinoma. Some clones in this sample may be carry-over from other donors' samples. This CDR3 is CASSLRETQYF. CDR3 nucleotide sequence: TGTGCCAGCAGTTTACGAGAGACCCAGTACTTC. Using reference TRBV28 and TRBJ2-5 for the parts outside the CDR3, the full variable domain is DVKVTQSSRYLVKRTGEKVFLECVQDMDHENMFWYRQDPGLGLRLIYFSYDVKMKEKGDIPEGYSVSREKKERFSLILESASTNQTSMYLCASSLRETQYFGPGTRLLVL.